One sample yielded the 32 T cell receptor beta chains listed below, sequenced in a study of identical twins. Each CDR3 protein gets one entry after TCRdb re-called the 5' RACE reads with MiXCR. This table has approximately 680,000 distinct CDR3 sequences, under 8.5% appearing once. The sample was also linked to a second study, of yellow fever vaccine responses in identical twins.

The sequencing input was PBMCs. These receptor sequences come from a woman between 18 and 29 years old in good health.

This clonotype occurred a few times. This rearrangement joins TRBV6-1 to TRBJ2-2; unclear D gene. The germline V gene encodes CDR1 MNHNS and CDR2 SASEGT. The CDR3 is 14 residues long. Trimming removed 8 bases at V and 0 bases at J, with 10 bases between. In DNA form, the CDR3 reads TGTGCCAGCTTCGGCGGAGCGAACACCGGGGAGCTGTTTTTT. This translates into CASFGGANTGELFF.

The CDR3 spells CSASGTTYNEQFF. In nucleotides, the CDR3 is TGCAGTGCTAGCGGGACTACTTACAATGAGCAGTTCTTC. The rearrangement links TRBV20-1 to TRBJ2-1, with 7 bases matching TRBD2. From germline, CDR1 is DFQATT and CDR2 SNEGSKA (reference sequence). The length of the CDR3 is 13 residues. With 3 bases clipped from V and 4 bases from J, the junction kept 3 bases outside the gene matches.

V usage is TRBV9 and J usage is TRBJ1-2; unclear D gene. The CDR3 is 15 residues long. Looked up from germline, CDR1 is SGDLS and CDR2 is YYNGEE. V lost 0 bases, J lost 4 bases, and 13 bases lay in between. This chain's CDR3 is CASSVGNEVIYGYTF. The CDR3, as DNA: TGTGCCAGCAGCGTAGGAAACGAGGTGATCTATGGCTACACCTTC.

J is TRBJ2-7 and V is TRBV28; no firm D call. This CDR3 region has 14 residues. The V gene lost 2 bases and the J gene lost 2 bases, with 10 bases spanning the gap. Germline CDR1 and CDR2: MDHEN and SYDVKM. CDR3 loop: CASSLMGNAYEQYV. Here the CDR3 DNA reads TGTGCCAGCAGTTTAATGGGCAACGCCTACGAGCAGTACGTC.

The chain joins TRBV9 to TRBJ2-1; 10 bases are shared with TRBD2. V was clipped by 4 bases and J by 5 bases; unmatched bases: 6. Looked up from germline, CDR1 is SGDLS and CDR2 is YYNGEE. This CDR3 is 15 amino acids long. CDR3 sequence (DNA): TGTGCCAGCAGCAATCGACTAGCGGGCCACAATGAGCAGTTCTTC. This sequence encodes CASSNRLAGHNEQFF.

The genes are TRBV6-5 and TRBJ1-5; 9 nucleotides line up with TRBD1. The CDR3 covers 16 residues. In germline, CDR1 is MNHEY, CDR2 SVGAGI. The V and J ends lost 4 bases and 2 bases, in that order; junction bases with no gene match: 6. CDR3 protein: CASSSSGQGGNQPQHF. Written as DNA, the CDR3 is TGTGCCAGCAGTTCCTCGGGACAGGGAGGCAATCAGCCCCAGCATTTT.

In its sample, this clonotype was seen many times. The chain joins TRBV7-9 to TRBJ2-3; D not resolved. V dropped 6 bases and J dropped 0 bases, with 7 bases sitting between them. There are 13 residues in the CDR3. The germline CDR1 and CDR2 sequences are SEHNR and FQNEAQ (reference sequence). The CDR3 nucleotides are TGTGCCAGCAGGCCGCCTAGCACAGATACGCAGTATTTT. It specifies CASRPPSTDTQYF.

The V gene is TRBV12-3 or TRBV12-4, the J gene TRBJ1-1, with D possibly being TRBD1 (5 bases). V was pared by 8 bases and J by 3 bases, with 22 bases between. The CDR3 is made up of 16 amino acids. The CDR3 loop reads CASFPVFGQGDTEAFF. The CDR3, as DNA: TGTGCCAGCTTCCCCGTGTTTGGGCAGGGCGACACTGAAGCTTTCTTT.

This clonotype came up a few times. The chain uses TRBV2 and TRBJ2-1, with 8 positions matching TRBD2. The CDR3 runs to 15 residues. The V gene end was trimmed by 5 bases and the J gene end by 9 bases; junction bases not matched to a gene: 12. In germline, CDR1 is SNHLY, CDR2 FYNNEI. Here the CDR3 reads CASSSSGSTVFEQFF. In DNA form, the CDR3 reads TGTGCCAGCAGTTCCAGCGGGAGTACAGTCTTTGAGCAGTTCTTC. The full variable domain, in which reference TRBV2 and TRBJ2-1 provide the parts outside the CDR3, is EPEVTQTPSHQVTQMGQEVILRCVPISNHLYFYWYRQILGQKVEFLVSFYNNEISEKSEIFDDQFSVERPDGSNFTLKIRSTKLEDSAMYFCASSSSGSTVFEQFFGPGTRLTVL.

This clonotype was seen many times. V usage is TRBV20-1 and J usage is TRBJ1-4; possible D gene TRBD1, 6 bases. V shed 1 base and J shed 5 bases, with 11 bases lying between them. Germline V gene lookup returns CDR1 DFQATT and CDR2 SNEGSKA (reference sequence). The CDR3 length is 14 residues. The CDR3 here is CSARVGRGNEKLFF. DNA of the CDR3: TGCAGTGCTAGAGTTGGCAGGGGAAATGAAAAACTGTTTTTT.

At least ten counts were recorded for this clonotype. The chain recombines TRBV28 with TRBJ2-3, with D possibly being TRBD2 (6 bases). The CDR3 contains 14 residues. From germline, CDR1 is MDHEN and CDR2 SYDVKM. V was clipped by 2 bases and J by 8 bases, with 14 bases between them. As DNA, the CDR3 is TGTGCCAGCAGTTTAGATCGACTAGGAGGTACGCAGTATTTT. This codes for CASSLDRLGGTQYF.

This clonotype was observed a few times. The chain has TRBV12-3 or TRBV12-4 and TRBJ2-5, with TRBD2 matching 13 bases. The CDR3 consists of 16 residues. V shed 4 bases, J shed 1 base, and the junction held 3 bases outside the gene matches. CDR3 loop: CASSSGLAGPQETQYF. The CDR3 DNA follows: TGTGCCAGCAGTTCGGGACTAGCGGGACCCCAAGAGACCCAGTACTTC.

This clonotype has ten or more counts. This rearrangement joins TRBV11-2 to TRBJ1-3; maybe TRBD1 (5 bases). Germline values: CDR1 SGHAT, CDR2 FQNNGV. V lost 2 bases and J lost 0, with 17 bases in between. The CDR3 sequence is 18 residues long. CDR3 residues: CASSLTFQTDFSGNTIYF. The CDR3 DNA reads TGTGCCAGCAGCTTAACCTTCCAGACAGACTTCTCTGGAAACACCATATATTTT.

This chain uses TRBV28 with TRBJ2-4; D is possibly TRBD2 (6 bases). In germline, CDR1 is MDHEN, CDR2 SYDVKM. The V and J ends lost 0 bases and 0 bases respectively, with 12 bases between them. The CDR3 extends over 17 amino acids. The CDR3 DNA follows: TGTGCCAGCAGTTTATGGGAGGGGAACTTAGCCAAAAACATTCAGTACTTC. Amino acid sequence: CASSLWEGNLAKNIQYF. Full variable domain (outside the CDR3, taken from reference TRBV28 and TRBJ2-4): DVKVTQSSRYLVKRTGEKVFLECVQDMDHENMFWYRQDPGLGLRLIYFSYDVKMKEKGDIPEGYSVSREKKERFSLILESASTNQTSMYLCASSLWEGNLAKNIQYFGAGTRLSVL.

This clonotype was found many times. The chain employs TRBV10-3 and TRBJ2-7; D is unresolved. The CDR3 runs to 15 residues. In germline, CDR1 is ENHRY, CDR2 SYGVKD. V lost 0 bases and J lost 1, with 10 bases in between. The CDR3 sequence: CAISESPSLSYEQYF. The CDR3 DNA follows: TGTGCCATCAGTGAGTCCCCAAGCCTGTCCTACGAGCAGTACTTC.

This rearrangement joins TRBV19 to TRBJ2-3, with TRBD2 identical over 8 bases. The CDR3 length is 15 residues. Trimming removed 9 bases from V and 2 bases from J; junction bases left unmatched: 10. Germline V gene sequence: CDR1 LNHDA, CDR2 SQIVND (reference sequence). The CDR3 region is CASSLWRGATDTQYF. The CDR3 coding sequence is TGTGCCAGCTCACTGTGGCGGGGGGCCACAGATACGCAGTATTTT.

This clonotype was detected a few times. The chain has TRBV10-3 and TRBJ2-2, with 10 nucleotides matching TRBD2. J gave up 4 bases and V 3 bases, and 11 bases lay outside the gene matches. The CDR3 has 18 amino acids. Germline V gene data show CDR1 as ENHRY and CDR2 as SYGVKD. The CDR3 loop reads CAISDRSPSGSGTGELFF. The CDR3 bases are TGTGCCATCAGTGACCGGAGTCCTAGCGGGAGTGGCACCGGGGAGCTGTTTTTT.

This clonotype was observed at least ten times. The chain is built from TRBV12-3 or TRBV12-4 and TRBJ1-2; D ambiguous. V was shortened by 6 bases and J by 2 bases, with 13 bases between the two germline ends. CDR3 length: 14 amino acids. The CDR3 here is CASRPLEGNYGYTF. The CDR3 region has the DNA TGTGCCAGCAGACCCCTCGAGGGAAACTATGGCTACACCTTC.

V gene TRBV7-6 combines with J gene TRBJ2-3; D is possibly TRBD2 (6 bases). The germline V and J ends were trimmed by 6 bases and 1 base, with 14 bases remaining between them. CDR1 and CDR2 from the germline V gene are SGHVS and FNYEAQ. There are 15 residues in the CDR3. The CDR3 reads CASRSRPSGTDTQYF. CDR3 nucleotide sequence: TGTGCCAGCAGATCGAGGCCTAGCGGCACAGATACGCAGTATTTT.

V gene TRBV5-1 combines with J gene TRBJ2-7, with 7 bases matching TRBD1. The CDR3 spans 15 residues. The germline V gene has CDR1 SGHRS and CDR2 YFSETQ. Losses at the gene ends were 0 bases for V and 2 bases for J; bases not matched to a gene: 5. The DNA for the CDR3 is TGCGCCAGCAGCTTGGGTCGGCAGGGGGCCTACGAGCAGTACTTC. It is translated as CASSLGRQGAYEQYF.

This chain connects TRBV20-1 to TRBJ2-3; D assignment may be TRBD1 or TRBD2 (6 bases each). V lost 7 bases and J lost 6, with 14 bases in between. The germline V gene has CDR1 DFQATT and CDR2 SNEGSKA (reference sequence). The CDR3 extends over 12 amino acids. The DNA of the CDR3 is TGCAGTGTGACGGGGGCGGGGGATACGCAGTATTTT. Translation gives CSVTGAGDTQYF.

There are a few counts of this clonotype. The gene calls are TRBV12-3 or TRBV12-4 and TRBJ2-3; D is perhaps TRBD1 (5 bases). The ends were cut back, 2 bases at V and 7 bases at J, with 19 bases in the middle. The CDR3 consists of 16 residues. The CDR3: CASSLLLTVAGYTQYF. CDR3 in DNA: TGTGCCAGCAGTTTACTCTTGACAGTGGCCGGATATACGCAGTATTTT.

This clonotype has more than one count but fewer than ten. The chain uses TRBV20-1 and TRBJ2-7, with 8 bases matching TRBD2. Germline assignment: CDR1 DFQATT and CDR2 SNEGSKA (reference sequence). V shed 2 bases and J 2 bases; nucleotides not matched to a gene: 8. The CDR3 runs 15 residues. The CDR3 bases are TGCAGTGCTAGACCACCCCAAGCGGGAGCCTACGAGCAGTACTTC. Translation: CSARPPQAGAYEQYF.

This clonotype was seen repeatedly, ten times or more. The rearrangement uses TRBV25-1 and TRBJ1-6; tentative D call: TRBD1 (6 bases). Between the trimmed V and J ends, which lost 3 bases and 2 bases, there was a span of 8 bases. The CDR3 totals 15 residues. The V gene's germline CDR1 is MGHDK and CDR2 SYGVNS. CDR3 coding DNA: TGTGCCAGCAGTGACCGGGACACCTATAATTCACCCCTCCACTTT. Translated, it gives CASSDRDTYNSPLHF.

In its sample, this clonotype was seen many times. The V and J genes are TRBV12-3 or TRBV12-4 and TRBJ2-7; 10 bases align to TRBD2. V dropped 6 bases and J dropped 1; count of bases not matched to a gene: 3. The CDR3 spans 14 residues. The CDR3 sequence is CASSFSGRSYEQYF. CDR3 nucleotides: TGTGCCAGCAGCTTTAGCGGGAGGTCCTACGAGCAGTACTTC.

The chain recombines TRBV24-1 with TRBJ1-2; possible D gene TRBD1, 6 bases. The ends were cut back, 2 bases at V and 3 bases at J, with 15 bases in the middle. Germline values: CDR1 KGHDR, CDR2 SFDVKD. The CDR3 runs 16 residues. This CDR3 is CATSDSRAGEDYGYTF. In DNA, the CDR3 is TGTGCCACCAGTGATTCGAGGGCAGGGGAGGACTATGGCTACACCTTC.

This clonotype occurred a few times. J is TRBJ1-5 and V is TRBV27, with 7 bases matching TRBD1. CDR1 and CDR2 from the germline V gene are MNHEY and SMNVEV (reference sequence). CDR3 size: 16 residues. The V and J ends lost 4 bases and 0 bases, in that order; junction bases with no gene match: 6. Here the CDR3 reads CASSSRGNGSNQPQHF. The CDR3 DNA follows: TGTGCCAGCAGTTCCAGGGGGAACGGTAGCAATCAGCCCCAGCATTTT.

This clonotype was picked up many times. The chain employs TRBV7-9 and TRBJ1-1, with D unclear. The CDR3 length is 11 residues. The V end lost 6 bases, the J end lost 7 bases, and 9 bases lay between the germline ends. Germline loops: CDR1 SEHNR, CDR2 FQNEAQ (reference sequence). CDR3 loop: CASRPPGEAFF. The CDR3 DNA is TGTGCCAGCAGGCCACCCGGTGAAGCTTTCTTT. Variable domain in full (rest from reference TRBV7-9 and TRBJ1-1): DTGVSQNPRHKITKRGQNVTFRCDPISEHNRLYWYRQTLGQGPEFLTYFQNEAQLEKSRLLSDRFSAERPKGSFSTLEIQRTEQGDSAMYLCASRPPGEAFFGQGTRLTVV.

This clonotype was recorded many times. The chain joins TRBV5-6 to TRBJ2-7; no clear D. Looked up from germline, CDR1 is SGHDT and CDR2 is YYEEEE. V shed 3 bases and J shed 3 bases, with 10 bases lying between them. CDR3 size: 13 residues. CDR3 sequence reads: CASSWADVYEQYF. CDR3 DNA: TGTGCCAGCAGCTGGGCGGACGTCTACGAGCAGTACTTC.

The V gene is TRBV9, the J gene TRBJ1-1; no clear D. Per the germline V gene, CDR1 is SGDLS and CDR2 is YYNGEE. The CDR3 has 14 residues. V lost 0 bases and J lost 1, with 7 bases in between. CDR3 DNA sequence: TGTGCCAGCAGCGTAGAGGCCGAGAACACTGAAGCTTTCTTT. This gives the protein CASSVEAENTEAFF.

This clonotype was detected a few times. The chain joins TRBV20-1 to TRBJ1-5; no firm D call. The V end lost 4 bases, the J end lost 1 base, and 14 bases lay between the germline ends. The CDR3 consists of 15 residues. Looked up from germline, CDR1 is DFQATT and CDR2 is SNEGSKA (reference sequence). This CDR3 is CSATGPQRSNQPQHF. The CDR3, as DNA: TGCAGTGCTACCGGGCCTCAGCGGAGCAATCAGCCCCAGCATTTT.

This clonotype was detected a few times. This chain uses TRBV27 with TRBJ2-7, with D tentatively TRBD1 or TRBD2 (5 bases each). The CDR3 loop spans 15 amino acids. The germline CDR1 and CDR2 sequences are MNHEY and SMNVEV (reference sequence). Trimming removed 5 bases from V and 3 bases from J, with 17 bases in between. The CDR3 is CASSLRDGNFYEQYF. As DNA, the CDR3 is TGTGCCAGCAGTCTCAGGGACGGAAACTTCTACGAGCAGTACTTC.